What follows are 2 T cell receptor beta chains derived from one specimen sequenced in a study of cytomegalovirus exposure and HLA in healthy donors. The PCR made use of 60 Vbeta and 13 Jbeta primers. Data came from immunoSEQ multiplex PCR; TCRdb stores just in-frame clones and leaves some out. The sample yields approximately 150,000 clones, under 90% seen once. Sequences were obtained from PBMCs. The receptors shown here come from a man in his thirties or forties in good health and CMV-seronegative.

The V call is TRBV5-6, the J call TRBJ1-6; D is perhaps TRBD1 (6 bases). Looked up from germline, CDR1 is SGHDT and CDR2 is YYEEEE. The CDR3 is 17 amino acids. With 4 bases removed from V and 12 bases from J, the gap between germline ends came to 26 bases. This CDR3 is CASSASTGLASFGPLHF. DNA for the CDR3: TGTGCCAGCAGCGCCTCGACAGGACTAGCTTCTTTTGGACCCCTCCACTTT.

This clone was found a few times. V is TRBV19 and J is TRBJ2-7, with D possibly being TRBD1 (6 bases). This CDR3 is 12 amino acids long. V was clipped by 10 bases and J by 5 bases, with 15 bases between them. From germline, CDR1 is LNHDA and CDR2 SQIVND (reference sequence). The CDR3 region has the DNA TGTGCCACCACTGACAGGATGGACGAGCAGTACTTC. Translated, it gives CATTDRMDEQYF.